This TCR beta chain emerged from a study of OX40 agonist ivuxolimab in advanced cancers. Study-wide context: With ivuxolimab, an agonistic anti-OX40 (CD134) antibody, patients were treated.

Some clones are missing from TCRdb's copy, which holds only in-frame ones; the method was immunoSEQ multiplex PCR. This sample has about 54,000 clones, with roughly 92% found just once. This clone occurred a few times. Its antigen is still unknown. V was cut by 9 bases and J by 6 bases, with 8 bases left in between. Germline CDR1 is LNHDA and CDR2 is SQIVND (reference sequence). The CDR3 runs to 11 residues. Points from the study as a whole: Low normalized T-cell clonal expansion was also seen in some nonresponders. Expanded clones were, on average, more numerous among CD8+ T cells than CD4+.

Sample: CD4+ or CD8+ T cells sorted from blood, taken in a trial of the OX40 agonist ivuxolimab. This sequence was found in an adult with an advanced solid tumor such as melanoma, head and neck, liver or kidney cancer. This chain links TRBV19 with TRBJ1-4; D remains ambiguous. CDR3 coding DNA: TGTGCCAGCAAGGGTTATGAAAAACTGTTTTTT. It yields the protein CASKGYEKLFF.